This T cell receptor beta chain originates from a study of shared clonotypes between healthy human individuals. The study's findings and limits: Compared with clonotypes that all four donors shared, non-shared clonotypes had lower generation probabilities.

Running of the assay took place at deep level. Some clones are missing from TCRdb's copy, which holds only in-frame ones; the method was immunoSEQ multiplex PCR. This table holds fewer than 700,000 clones, 85% to 95% found once. Selected positively for CCR7 and CD45RO-negative, naive CD8 cells excluded terminally differentiated effector memory CD45RA+ cells. Concerning this clone itself: Antigen unknown.

CDR3 length equals 14 residues. V was trimmed by 6 bases and J by 8 bases, leaving 19 bases between them. The V gene's germline CDR1 is MNHEY and CDR2 SMNVEV (reference sequence). Material for sequencing was naive CD8+ T cells sorted from blood. The sequence came from a woman aged 25 to 39 in good health. This chain joins TRBV27 and TRBJ1-1, with D tentatively TRBD1 (6 bases). CDR3 sequence: CASSPLTGLREAFF. The CDR3 nucleotides read TGTGCCAGCAGCCCCCTGACAGGCCTAAGGGAAGCTTTCTTT.